This T cell receptor (beta chain) came from a study of T cells in Graves' hyperthyroidism and ophthalmopathy. Broader study findings: The model identified upcoming ophthalmopathy a median 6.5 months ahead of onset.

Researchers amplified the TCR beta CDR3 regions from RNA transcripts. An initial round of RT-PCR targeting the TCR CDR3 relied on the HTBI primer set. Each CDR3 protein gets one entry after TCRdb re-called the multiplex PCR reads with MiXCR. This sample carries roughly 510,000 distinct CDR3 sequences, over 45% of them seen once, and the ten largest clones take about 40%. V lost 0 bases, J lost 6 bases, and 10 bases stayed unmatched. The V gene's germline CDR1 is SEHNR and CDR2 FQNEAQ (reference sequence). This CDR3 is 16 amino acids long. This clonotype was recorded at least ten times. Its matching antigen is unknown. Criteria for exclusion of patients were uncontrolled infection, other autoimmune disease, pregnancy or lactation.

Sequencing input: peripheral blood or thyroid tissue (not recorded which). The V gene is TRBV7-9, the J gene TRBJ1-2; 7 nucleotides match TRBD1. The clonotype was recovered from an adult woman with Graves' disease, either hyperthyroidism or ophthalmopathy (not recorded which). The CDR3 sequence: CASSLAWTGMHDGYTF. DNA of the CDR3: TGTGCCAGCAGCTTAGCGTGGACAGGCATGCACGATGGCTACACCTTC. Full variable domain (rest looked up from reference TRBV7-9 and TRBJ1-2): DTGVSQNPRHKITKRGQNVTFRCDPISEHNRLYWYRQTLGQGPEFLTYFQNEAQLEKSRLLSDRFSAERPKGSFSTLEIQRTEQGDSAMYLCASSLAWTGMHDGYTFGSGTRLTVV.